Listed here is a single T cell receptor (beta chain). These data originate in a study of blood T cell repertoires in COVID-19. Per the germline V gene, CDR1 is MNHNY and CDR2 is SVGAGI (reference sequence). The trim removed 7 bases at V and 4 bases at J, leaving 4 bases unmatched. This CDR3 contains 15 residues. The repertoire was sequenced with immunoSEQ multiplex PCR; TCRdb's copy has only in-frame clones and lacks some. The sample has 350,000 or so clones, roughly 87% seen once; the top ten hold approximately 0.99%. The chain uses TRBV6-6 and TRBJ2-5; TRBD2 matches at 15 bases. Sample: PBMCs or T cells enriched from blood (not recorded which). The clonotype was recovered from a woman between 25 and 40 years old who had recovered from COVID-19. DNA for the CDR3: TGTGCCAGCACTAGGACTAGCGGGGGGGGAGAGACCCAGTACTTC. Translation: CASTRTSGGGETQYF.